This T cell receptor beta chain was observed in a study of radiotherapy plus CTLA-4 blockade in lung cancer. General study results and limits: Tumor-derived TCR clones expanded in blood after radiotherapy plus ipilimumab. Strongest reported response predictors: early blood clone changes and post-radiation interferon-beta.

TCRdb's table, derived via immunoSEQ multiplex PCR, lists solely in-frame clones and lacks some. Among roughly 98,000 clones listed, 75% to 85% were seen once. This clone was picked up one time. Its antigen is still unknown. Trimming stripped 4 bases from V and 6 bases from J, with 14 bases between. CDR3 length: 14 residues. The germline CDR1 and CDR2 sequences are SGHNT and YYREEE (reference sequence). Those patients who had chemo-refractory metastatic non-small-cell lung cancer were given focal radiation along with CTLA-4 blockade through ipilimumab. The V call is TRBV5-4, the J call TRBJ1-5; D possibly corresponds to TRBD1 (6 bases). The sequence was obtained from a human donor with non-small cell lung cancer who had a partial response to radiotherapy plus ipilimumab. This specimen consisted of peripheral blood, obtained from a patient treated with radiotherapy plus ipilimumab. CDR3 DNA: TGTGCCAGCAGCCAAAACAGGGTAGGTCAGCCCCAGCATTTT. Amino acids: CASSQNRVGQPQHF.